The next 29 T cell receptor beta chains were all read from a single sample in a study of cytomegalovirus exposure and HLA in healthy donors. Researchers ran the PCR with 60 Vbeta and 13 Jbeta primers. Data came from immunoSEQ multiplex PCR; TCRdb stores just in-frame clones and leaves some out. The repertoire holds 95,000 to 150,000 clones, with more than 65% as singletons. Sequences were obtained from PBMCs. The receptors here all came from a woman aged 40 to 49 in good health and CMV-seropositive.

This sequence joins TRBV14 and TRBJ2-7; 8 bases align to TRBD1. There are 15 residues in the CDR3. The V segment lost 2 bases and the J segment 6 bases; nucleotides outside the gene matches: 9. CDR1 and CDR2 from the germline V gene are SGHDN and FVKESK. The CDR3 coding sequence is TGTGCCAGCAGCCAAACGACAGGGGCGCCTAGCGAGCAGTACTTC. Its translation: CASSQTTGAPSEQYF.

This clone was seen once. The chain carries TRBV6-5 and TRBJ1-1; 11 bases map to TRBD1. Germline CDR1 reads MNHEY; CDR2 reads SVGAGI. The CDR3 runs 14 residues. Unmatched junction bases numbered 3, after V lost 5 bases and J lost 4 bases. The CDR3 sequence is CASSRGTGGTEAFF. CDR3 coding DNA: TGTGCCAGCAGTCGCGGGACAGGGGGCACTGAAGCTTTCTTT.

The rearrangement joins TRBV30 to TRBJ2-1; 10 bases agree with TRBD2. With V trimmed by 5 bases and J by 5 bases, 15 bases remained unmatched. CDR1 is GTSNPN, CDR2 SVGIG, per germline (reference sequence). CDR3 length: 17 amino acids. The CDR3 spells CAWDVPWTSGSHNEQFF. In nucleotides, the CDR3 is TGTGCCTGGGACGTTCCGTGGACTAGCGGCAGTCACAATGAGCAGTTCTTC.

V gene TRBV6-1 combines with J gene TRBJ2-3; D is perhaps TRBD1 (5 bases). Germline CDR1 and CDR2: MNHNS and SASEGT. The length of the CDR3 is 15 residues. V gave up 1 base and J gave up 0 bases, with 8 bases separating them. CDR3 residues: CASSEEGLSTDTQYF. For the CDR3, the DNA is TGTGCCAGCAGTGAAGAGGGGTTGAGCACAGATACGCAGTATTTT.

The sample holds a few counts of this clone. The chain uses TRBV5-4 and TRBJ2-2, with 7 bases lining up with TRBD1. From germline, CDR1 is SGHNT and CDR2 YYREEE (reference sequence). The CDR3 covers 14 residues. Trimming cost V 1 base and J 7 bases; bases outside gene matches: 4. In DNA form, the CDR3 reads TGTGCCAGCAGCTTGACAGGGGTGATCGGGGAGCTGTTTTTT. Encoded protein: CASSLTGVIGELFF. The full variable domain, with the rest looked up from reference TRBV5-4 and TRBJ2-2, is ETGVTQSPTHLIKTRGQQVTLRCSSQSGHNTVSWYQQALGQGPQFIFQYYREEENGRGNFPPRFSGLQFPNYSSELNVNALELDDSALYLCASSLTGVIGELFFGEGSRLTVL.

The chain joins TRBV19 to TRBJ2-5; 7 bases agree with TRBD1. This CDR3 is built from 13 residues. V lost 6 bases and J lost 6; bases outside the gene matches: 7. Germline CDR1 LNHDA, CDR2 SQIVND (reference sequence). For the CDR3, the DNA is TGTGCCAGTAGAAGACAGGGAAGAAAGACCCAGTACTTC. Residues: CASRRQGRKTQYF.

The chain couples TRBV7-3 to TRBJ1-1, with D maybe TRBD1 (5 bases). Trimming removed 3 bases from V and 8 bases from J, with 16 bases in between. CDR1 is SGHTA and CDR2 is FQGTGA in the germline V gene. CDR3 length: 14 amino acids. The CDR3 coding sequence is TGTGCCAGCAGCTTCTCAGGGCCCTCCGAGGAAGCTTTCTTT. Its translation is CASSFSGPSEEAFF. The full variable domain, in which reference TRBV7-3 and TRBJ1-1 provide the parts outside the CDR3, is GAGVSQTPSNKVTEKGKYVELRCDPISGHTALYWYRQSLGQGPEFLIYFQGTGAADDSGLPNDRFFAVRPEGSVSTLKIQRTERGDSAVYLCASSFSGPSEEAFFGQGTRLTVV.

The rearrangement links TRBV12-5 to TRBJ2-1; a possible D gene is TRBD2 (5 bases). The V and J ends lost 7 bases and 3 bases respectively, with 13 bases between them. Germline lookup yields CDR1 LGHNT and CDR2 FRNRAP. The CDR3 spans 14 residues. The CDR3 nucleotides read TGTGCTAGTGCCGGCGGACTGGGCTACAATGAGCAGTTCTTC. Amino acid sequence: CASAGGLGYNEQFF. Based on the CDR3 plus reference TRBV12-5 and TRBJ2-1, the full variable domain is DARVTQTPRHKVTEMGQEVTMRCQPILGHNTVFWYRQTMMQGLELLAYFRNRAPLDDSGMPKDRFSAEMPDATLATLKIQPSEPRDSAVYFCASAGGLGYNEQFFGPGTRLTVL.

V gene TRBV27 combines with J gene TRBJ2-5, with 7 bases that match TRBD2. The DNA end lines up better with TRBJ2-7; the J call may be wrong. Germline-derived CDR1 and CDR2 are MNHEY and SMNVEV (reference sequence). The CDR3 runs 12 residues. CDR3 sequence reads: CASSFRGDEQYF. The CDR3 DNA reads TGTGCCAGCAGTTTTCGGGGGGACGAGCAGTACTTC.

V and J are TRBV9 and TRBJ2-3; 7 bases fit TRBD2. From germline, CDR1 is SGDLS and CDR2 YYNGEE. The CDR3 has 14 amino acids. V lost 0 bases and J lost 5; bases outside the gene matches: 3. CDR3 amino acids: CASSVGGSGDTQYF. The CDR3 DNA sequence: TGTGCCAGCAGCGTAGGCGGGAGCGGAGATACGCAGTATTTT.

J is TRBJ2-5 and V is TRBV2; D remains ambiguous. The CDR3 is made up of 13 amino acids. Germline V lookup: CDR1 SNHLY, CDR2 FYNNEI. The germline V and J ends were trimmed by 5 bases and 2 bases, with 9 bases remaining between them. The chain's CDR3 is CASSTVRQETQYF. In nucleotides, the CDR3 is TGTGCCAGCAGTACAGTGCGACAAGAGACCCAGTACTTC.

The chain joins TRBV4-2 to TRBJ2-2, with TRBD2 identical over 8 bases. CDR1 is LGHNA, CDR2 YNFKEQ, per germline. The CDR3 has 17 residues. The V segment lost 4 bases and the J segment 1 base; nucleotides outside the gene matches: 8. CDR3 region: CASSPRSSGGNTGELFF. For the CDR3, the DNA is TGTGCCAGCAGCCCACGCTCCAGCGGGGGGAACACCGGGGAGCTGTTTTTT.

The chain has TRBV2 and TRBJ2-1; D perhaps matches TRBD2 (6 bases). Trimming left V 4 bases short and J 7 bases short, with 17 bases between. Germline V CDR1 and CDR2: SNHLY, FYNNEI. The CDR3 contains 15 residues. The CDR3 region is CASSASTRLGNEQFF. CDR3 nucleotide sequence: TGTGCCAGCAGTGCCTCCACCCGACTAGGGAATGAGCAGTTCTTC.

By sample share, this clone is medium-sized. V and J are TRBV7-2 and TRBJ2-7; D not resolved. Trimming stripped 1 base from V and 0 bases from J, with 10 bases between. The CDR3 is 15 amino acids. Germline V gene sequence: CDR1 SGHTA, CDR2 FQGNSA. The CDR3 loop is CASSLDPTFSYEQYF. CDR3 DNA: TGTGCCAGCAGCTTAGACCCGACTTTCTCCTACGAGCAGTACTTC.

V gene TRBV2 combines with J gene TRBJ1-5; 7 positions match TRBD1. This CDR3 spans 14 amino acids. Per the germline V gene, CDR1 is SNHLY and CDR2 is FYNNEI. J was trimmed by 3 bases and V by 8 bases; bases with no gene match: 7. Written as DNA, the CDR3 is TGTGCCAGCGATGAGACAGGGCCCAATCAGCCCCAGCATTTT. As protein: CASDETGPNQPQHF.

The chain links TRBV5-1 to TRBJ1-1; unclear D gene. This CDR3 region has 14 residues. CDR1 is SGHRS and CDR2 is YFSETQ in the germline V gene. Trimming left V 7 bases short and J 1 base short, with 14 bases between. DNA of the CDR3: TGCGCCAGCTCCCCCCGACTCGAGAACACTGAAGCTTTCTTT. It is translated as CASSPRLENTEAFF.

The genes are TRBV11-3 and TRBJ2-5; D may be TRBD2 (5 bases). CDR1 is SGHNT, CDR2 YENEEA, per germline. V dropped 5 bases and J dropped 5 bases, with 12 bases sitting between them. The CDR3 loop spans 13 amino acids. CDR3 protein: CASSPPGEETQYF. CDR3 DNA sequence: TGTGCCAGCAGCCCACCCGGGGAGGAGACCCAGTACTTC.

The CDR3 DNA is TGTGCCAGCAGCCTCCGGGACACCGACGAGCAGTACTTC. Translation: CASSLRDTDEQYF. The chain recombines TRBV11-2 with TRBJ2-7, with D maybe TRBD1 (6 bases). The CDR3 sequence is 13 residues long. The V gene's germline CDR1 is SGHAT and CDR2 FQNNGV. V gave up 5 bases and J gave up 5 bases, with 13 bases separating them.

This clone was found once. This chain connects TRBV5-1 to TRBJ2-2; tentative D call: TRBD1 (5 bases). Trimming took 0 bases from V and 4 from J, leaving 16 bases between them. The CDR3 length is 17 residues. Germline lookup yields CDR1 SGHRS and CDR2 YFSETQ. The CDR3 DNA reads TGCGCCAGCAGCTTGGCCCCCTCATCAACAGGCACCGGGGAGCTGTTTTTT. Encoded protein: CASSLAPSSTGTGELFF. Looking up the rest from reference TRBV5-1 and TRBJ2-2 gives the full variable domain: KAGVTQTPRYLIKTRGQQVTLSCSPISGHRSVSWYQQTPGQGLQFLFEYFSETQRNKGNFPGRFSGRQFSNSRSEMNVSTLELGDSALYLCASSLAPSSTGTGELFFGEGSRLTVL.

The CDR3 is CSVEGGISGNTIYF. Here the CDR3 DNA reads TGCAGCGTTGAGGGGGGGATCTCTGGAAACACCATATATTTT. The chain recombines TRBV29-1 with TRBJ1-3, with D perhaps matching TRBD1 (5 bases). Germline V gene data show CDR1 as SQVTM and CDR2 as ANQGSEA. V was trimmed by 3 bases and J by 0 bases, leaving 9 bases between them. The CDR3 loop spans 14 amino acids.

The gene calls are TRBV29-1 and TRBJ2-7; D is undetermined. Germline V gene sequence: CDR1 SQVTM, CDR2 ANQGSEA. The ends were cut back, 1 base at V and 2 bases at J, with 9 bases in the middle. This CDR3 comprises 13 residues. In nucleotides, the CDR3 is TGCAGCGTTGAAGGCTCAGGCACCTACGAGCAGTACTTC. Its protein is CSVEGSGTYEQYF.

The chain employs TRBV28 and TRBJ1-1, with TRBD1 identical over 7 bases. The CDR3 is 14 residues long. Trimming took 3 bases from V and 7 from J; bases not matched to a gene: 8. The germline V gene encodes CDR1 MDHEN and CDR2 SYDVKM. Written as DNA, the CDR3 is TGTGCCAGCAGTTTTCTATCGTCAGGGGGTGAAGCTTTCTTT. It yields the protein CASSFLSSGGEAFF.

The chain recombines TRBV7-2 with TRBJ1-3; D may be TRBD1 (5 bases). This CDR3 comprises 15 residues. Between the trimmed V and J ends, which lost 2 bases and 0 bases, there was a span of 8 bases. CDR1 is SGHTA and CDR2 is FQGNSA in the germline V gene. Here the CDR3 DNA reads TGTGCCAGCAGCTTAACGACAGTCTCTGGAAACACCATATATTTT. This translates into CASSLTTVSGNTIYF.

This CDR3 reads CASSRPAGANVLTF. DNA for the CDR3: TGTGCCAGCAGTCGTCCGGCTGGGGCCAACGTCCTGACTTTC. The chain has TRBV7-9 and TRBJ2-6; no firm D call. Trimming stripped 6 bases from V and 2 bases from J, with 8 bases between. Germline CDR1 reads SEHNR; CDR2 reads FQNEAQ (reference sequence). The CDR3 extends over 14 amino acids.

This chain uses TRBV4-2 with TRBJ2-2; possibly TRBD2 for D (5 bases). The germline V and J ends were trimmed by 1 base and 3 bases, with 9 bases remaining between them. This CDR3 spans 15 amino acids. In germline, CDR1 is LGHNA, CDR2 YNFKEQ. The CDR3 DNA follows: TGTGCCAGCAGCCAAGGGACTGGCGACACCGGGGAGCTGTTTTTT. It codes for CASSQGTGDTGELFF.

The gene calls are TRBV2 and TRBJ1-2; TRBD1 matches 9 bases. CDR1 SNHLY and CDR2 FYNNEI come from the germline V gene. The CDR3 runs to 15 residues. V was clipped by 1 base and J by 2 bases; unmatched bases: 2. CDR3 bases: TGTGCCAGCAGTGAAGACAGGGGGCAAAACTATGGCTACACCTTC. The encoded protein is CASSEDRGQNYGYTF.

The CDR3, as DNA: TGTGCCAGCAGCTTATATCCCCAGGAAAAACTGTTTTTT. This codes for CASSLYPQEKLFF. This chain joins TRBV5-4 and TRBJ1-4; no firm D call. Per the germline V gene, CDR1 is SGHNT and CDR2 is YYREEE (reference sequence). The CDR3 consists of 13 residues. V lost 2 bases and J lost 8, with 10 bases in between.

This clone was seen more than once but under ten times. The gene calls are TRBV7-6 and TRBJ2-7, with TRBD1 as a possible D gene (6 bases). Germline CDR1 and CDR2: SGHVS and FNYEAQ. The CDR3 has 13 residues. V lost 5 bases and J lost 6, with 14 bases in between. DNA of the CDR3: TGTGCCAGCAGCCTTACAGGGTCCGGCGAGCAGTACTTC. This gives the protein CASSLTGSGEQYF.

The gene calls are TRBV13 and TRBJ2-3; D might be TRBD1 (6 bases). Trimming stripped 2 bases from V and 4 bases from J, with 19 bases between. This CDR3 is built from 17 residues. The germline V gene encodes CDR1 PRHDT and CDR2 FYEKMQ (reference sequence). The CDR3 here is CASSLPRAGDKADTQYF. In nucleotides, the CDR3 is TGTGCCAGCAGCTTACCCCGAGCAGGGGATAAAGCAGATACGCAGTATTTT.